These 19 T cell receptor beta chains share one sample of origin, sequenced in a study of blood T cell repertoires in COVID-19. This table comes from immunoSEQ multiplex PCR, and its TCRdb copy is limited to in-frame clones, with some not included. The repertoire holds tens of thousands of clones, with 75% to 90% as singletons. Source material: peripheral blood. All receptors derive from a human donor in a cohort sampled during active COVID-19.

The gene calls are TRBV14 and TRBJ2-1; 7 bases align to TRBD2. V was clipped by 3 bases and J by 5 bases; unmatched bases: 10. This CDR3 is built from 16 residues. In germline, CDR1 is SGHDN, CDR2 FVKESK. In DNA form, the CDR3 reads TGTGCCAGCAGCCAGCTTGGGGAGGGAAAAGACAATGAGCAGTTCTTC. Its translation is CASSQLGEGKDNEQFF.

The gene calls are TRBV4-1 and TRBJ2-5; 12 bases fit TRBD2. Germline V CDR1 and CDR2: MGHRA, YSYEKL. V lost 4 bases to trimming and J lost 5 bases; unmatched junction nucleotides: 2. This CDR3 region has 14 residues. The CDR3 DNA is TGCGCCAGCAGCCTTGGACTAGCGGGGGAGACCCAGTACTTC. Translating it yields CASSLGLAGETQYF.

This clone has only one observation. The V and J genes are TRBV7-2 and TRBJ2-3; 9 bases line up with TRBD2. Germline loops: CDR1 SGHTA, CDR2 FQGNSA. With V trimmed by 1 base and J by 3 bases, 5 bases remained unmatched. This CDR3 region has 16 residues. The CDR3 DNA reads TGTGCCAGCAGCTTAGTGCGGGGGGGCAGGACAGATACGCAGTATTTT. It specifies CASSLVRGGRTDTQYF.

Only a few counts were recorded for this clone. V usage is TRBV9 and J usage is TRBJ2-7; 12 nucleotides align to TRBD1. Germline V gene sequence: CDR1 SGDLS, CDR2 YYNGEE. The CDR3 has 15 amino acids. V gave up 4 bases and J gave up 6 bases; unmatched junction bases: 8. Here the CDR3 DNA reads TGTGCCAGCAGCCCACGGGGACAGGGGGCTGGCGAGCAGTACTTC. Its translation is CASSPRGQGAGEQYF.

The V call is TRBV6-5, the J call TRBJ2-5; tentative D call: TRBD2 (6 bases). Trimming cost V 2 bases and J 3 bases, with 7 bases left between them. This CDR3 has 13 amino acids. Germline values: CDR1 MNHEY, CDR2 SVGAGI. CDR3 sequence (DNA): TGTGCCAGCAGTTACCGGGGGAAAGAGACCCAGTACTTC. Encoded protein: CASSYRGKETQYF.

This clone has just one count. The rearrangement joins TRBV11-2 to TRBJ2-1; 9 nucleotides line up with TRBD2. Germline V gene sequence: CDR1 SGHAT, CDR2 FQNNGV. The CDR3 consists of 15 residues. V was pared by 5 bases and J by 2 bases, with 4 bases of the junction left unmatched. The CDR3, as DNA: TGTGCCAGCAGCATTGGCGGGGGGGCCTACAATGAGCAGTTCTTC. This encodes CASSIGGGAYNEQFF.

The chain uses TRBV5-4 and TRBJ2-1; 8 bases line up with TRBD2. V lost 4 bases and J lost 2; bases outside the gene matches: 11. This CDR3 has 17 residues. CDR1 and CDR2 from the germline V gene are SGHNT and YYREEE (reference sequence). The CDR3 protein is CASSRRGGVSPYNEQFF. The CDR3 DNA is TGTGCCAGCAGCCGACGGGGGGGCGTTAGCCCCTACAATGAGCAGTTCTTC.

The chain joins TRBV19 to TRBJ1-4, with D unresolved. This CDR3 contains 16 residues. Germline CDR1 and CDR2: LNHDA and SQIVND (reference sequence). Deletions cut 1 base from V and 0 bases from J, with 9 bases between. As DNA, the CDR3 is TGTGCCAGTAGTATAGGAGGCAGACCAACTAATGAAAAACTGTTTTTT. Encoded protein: CASSIGGRPTNEKLFF.

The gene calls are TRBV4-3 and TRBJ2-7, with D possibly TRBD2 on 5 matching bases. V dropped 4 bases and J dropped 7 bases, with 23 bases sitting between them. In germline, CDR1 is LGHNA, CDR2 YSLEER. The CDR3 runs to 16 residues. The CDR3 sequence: CASSRGTPGSEREQYF. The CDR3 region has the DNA TGCGCCAGCAGCCGCGGTACCCCCGGGTCCGAGCGGGAGCAGTACTTC.

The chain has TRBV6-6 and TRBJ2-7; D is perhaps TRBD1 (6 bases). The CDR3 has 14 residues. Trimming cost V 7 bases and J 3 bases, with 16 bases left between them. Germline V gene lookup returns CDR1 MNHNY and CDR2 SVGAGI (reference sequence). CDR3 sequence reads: CASNLQGGDYEQYF. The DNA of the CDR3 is TGTGCCAGCAACCTACAGGGCGGTGACTACGAGCAGTACTTC.

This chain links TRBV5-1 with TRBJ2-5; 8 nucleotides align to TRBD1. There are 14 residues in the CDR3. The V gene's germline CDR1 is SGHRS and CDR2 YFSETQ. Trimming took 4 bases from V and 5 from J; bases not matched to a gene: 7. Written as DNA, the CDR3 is TGCGCCAGCAGCATAACAGGGGGTCGGGAGACCCAGTACTTC. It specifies CASSITGGRETQYF.

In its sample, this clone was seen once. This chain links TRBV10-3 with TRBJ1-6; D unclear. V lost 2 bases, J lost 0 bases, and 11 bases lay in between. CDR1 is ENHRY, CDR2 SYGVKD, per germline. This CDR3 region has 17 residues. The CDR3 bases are TGTGCCATCAGTGAGCACTCCTCGAGCTCCTATAATTCACCCCTCCACTTT. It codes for CAISEHSSSSYNSPLHF.

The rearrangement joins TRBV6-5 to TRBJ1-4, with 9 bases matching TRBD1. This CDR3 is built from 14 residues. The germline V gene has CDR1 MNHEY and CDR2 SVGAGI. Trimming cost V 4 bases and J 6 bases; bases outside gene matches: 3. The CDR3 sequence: CASSLRQGDEKLFF. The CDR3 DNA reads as TGTGCCAGCAGTTTGCGACAGGGGGATGAAAAACTGTTTTTT.

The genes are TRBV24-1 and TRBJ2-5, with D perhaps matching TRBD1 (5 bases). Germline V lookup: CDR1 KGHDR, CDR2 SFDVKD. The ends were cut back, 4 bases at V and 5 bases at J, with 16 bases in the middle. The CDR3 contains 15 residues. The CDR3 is CATSDPGQAGETQYF. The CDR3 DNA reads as TGTGCCACCAGTGACCCAGGACAAGCCGGGGAGACCCAGTACTTC.

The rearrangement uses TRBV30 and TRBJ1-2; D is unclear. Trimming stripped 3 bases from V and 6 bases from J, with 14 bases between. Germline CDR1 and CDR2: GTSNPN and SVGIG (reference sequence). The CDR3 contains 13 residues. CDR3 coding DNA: TGTGCCTGGAGGAGGTCGTTAAGCGATGGCTACACCTTC. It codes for CAWRRSLSDGYTF.

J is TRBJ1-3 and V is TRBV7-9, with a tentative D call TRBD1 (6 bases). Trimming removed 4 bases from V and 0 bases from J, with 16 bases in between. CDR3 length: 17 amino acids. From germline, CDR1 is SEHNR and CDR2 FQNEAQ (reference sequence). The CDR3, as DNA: TGTGCCAGCAGCTCAAGACAGGCTTTTAACTCTGGAAACACCATATATTTT. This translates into CASSSRQAFNSGNTIYF.

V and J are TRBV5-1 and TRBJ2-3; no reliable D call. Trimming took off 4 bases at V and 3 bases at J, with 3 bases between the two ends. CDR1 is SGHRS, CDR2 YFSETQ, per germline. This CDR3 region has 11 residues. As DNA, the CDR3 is TGCGCCAGCAGCCTGACAGATACGCAGTATTTT. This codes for CASSLTDTQYF.

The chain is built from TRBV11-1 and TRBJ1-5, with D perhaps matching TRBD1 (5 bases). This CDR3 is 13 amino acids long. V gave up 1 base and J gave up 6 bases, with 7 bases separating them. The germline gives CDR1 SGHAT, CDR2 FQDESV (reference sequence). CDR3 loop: CASSLGGGQPQHF. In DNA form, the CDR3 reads TGTGCCAGCAGCTTAGGGGGCGGTCAGCCCCAGCATTTT.

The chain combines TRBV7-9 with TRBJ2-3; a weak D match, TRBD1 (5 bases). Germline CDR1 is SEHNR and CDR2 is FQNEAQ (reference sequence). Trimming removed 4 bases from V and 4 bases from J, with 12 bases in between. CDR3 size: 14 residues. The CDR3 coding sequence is TGTGCCAGCAGCTCAGGGCCAACCGCAGATACGCAGTATTTT. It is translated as CASSSGPTADTQYF.